This paragraph covers one TCR beta chain sequence. The count of this clone is one. Its antigen has not been determined. No base quality values were provided; no much bigger clone lies one nucleotide off. The data belong to a study of blood T cell repertoires in COVID-19 (dated by TCRdb to the early 2020s). Some background on the complete study: ImmuneRACE Cohort 3 recovered participants were defined by two consecutive negative NP/OP PCR tests, healthcare professional clearance, or symptom resolution. The prospective study material was composed of cDNA or gDNA derived from T cells, B-cell-depleted T cells, or PBMCs. Deeply sampled blood TCRbeta repertoires from subjects exposed to, actively infected with, or recovered from COVID-19 were included in the dataset. The samples were drawn from the first 160 participants of the ongoing ImmuneRACE study and from more than 1,000 subjects provided by 6 global collaborators. The repertoires were released in a freely available public database intended as a resource for research on the immune response to SARS-CoV-2. The sample metadata nearly always contained a de-identified subject ID, COVID-19 status, age in years and sex. The collaborator samples originated in the United States, Italy and Spain and spanned the acute and convalescent phases of COVID-19. Where HLA class I and class II types were available, the types were taken from metadata supplied by the sample provider, not from assay-based typing.

TCRbeta CDR3 regions were amplified from genomic DNA by means of the immunoSEQ Assay, a bias-controlled multiplex PCR. The authors' analysis ran thus. Within the assay, amplification of reference gene primers was used to estimate how many nucleated cells each sample contained. Sequence reads were collapsed and filtered to measure the absolute abundance of every unique TCRbeta CDR3 rearrangement. For each sample, productive Simpson clonality was calculated by taking the square root of Simpson's diversity index across productive rearrangements. This is the immuneACCESS table as TCRdb keeps it, with only in-frame sequences that have V and J called. A part of the clones is gone; compared with another copy, unresolved V genes explain less than half, and the rest is unexplained. D and trimming were read from the DNA, whereas the V and J calls and clone size are those reported in that table. In all, the sample holds roughly 200,000 clones, and less than 90% of those were seen once. The top ten clones comprise 2.5% to 3.5% of the sample.

Beyond this particular receptor, the publication reports: The quantity of clinical and demographic metadata differed by source and by participant and was supplied without curation.

Enrolling through a virtual design, the prospective study's participants ranged in age from roughly 18 to 100 years and lived across 20 to 25 United States geographic areas. In the prospective study, participants were assigned to cohorts based on the clinical history participants reported in a screening survey and a study questionnaire. Mobile phlebotomists in the prospective study collected whole blood, serum and a nasopharyngeal or oropharyngeal swab from every participant. Over an approximately 2-month period, participants in the prospective study had the option of providing additional blood draws and questionnaires. Before DNA extraction, blood samples from the prospective study were shipped at room temperature or frozen. Spanning cysteine to phenylalanine, the CDR3 consists of 13 amino acids. Only the CDR3 region is kept as DNA, spanning 39 bases read in frame from base 1. CDR1 and CDR2 are drawn from the germline V gene: MNHEY, SVGAGI. Germline trimming: 11 bases from V, 3 bases from J; junction bases outside gene matches: 7.

The sequence was collected from a woman in her forties or fifties in a cohort exposed to, infected with or recovered from COVID-19 (not recorded which). Sample: PBMCs or T cells enriched from blood (not recorded which). The sequence is built from TRBV6-5 and TRBJ1-5; 7 bases in the junction line up with TRBD1. The DNA is as follows: TGTGCCTCGTCGACAGGGCCCAATCAGCCCCAGCATTTT. Its amino acids are CASSTGPNQPQHF.